This T cell receptor beta chain derives from a study of CD8+CD57+ T cells in acquired aplastic anemia. For the study at large: Mean DNA quantity obtained from sorted CD4+ and CD8+ cells was around 3.2 ug. Healthy donors gave around 9.9 million reads on average for CD4+ cells. Whole-study findings and limits: Roughly 27 shared CD8+ CDR3s appeared highly expressed within patients' immunodominant clones. CD8+ Simpson's diversity did not differ significantly between patients and controls.

Genomic DNA provided the template from which TCR beta VDJ and CDR3 profiles were obtained. TCRdb re-analysed the reads in MiXCR, keeping a single row per CDR3 protein. The table records about 210,000 distinct CDR3 sequences, about a third of them present only once. A remark on this clonotype: Its specificity is unknown.

Specimen: sorted CD4+, CD8+, or CD8+CD57+ T cells (not recorded which) from PBMCs. The clonotype originates from a human donor in good health, serving as a control.

The CDR3 here is CASKRDTTDTQYF. The CDR3 region has the DNA TGTGCCAGCAAGAGGGATACCACAGATACGCAGTATTTT. The V gene is TRBV2, the J gene TRBJ2-3; weak D call: TRBD2 (5 bases). V shed 7 bases and J shed 2 bases, with 10 bases lying between them. The CDR3 contains 13 residues. The V gene's germline CDR1 is SNHLY and CDR2 FYNNEI.